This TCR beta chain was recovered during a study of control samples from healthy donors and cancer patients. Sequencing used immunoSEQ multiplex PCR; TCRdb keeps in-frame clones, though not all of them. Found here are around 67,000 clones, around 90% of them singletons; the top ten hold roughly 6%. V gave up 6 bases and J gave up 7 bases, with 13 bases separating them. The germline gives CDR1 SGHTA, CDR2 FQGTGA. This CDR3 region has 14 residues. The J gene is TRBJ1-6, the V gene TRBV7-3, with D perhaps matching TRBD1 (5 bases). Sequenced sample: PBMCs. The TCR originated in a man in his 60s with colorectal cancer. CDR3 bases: TGTGCCAGCAGTCCCGGGACTCCGAATTCACCCCTCCACTTT. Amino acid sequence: CASSPGTPNSPLHF. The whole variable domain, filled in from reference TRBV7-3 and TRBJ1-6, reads GAGVSQTPSNKVTEKGKYVELRCDPISGHTALYWYRQSLGQGPEFLIYFQGTGAADDSGLPNDRFFAVRPEGSVSTLKIQRTERGDSAVYLCASSPGTPNSPLHFGNGTRLTVT.